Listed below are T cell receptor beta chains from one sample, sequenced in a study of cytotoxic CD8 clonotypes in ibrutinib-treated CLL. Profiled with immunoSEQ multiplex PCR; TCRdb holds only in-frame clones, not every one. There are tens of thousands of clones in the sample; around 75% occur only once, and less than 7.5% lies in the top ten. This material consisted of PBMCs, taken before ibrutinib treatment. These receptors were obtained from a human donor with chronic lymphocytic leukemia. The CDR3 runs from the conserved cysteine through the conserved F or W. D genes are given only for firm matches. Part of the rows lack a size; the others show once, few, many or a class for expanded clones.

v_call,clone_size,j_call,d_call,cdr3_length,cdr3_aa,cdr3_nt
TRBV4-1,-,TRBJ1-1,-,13,CASSHQSDTEAFF,TGCGCCAGCAGCCACCAGTCGGACACTGAAGCTTTCTTT
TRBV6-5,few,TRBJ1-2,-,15,CASSYTETVDYGYTF,TGTGCCAGCAGTTATACTGAGACAGTCGATTATGGCTACACCTTC
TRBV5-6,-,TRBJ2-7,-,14,CASSPQGPGAEQYF,TGTGCCAGCAGCCCCCAGGGGCCCGGGGCCGAGCAGTACTTC
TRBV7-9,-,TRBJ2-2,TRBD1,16,CASSPGGQGLTGELFF,TGTGCCAGCAGCCCAGGGGGCCAGGGGTTGACCGGGGAGCTGTTTTTT
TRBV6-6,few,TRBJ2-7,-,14,CASSYSSGSYEQYF,TGTGCCAGCAGTTACTCGTCTGGATCCTACGAGCAGTACTTC
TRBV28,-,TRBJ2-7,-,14,CASIPGLSSYEQYF,TGTGCCAGCATCCCGGGACTGAGCTCCTACGAGCAGTACTTC
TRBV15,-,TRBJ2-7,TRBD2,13,CATSREGGYEQYF,TGTGCCACCAGCAGAGAGGGGGGGTACGAGCAGTACTTC
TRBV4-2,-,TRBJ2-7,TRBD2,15,CASSQGGGVSYEQYF,TGTGCCAGCAGCCAGGGGGGGGGAGTCTCCTACGAGCAGTACTTC
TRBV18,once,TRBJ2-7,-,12,CASSDTSYEQYF,TGTGCCAGCTCAGACACGTCCTACGAGCAGTACTTC
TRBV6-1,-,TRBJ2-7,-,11,CASRRTYEQYF,TGTGCCAGCAGGAGGACCTACGAGCAGTACTTC
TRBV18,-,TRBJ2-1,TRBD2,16,CASSPPSGAGGNEQFF,TGTGCCAGCTCACCACCTTCAGGGGCGGGGGGTAATGAGCAGTTCTTC
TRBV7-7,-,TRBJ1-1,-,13,CASSLEMNTEAFF,TGTGCCAGCAGCTTAGAAATGAACACTGAAGCTTTCTTT
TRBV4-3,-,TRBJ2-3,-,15,CASSQSLGRTDTQYF,TGCGCCAGCAGCCAATCTTTGGGCAGGACAGATACGCAGTATTTT
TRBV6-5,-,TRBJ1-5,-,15,CASAPQGVSNQPQHF,TGTGCCAGCGCTCCTCAAGGGGTTAGCAATCAGCCCCAGCATTTT
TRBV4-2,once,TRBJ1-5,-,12,CASSQGRQPQHF,TGTGCCAGCAGCCAAGGACGCCAGCCCCAGCATTTT
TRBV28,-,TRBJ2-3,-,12,CASSWGRDTQYF,TGTGCCAGCAGTTGGGGGAGAGATACGCAGTATTTT
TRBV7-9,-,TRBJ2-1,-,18,CASLNWAEGRRSYNEQFF,TGTGCCAGCCTTAACTGGGCCGAAGGGCGTAGGTCCTACAATGAGCAGTTCTTC
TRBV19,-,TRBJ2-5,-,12,CASSMGGGTQYF,TGTGCCAGTAGTATGGGAGGGGGGACCCAGTACTTC
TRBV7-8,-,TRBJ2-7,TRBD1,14,CASSLDRGIGEQYF,TGTGCCAGCAGCTTAGACAGGGGGATAGGGGAGCAGTACTTC
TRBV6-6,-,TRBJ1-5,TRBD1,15,CASSYIDRGRQPQHF,TGTGCCAGCAGTTACATTGACAGGGGGCGGCAGCCCCAGCATTTT
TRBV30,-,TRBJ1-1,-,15,CAWSREVLVVTEAFF,TGTGCCTGGAGTCGGGAGGTATTAGTCGTCACTGAAGCTTTCTTT
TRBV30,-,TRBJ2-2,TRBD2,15,CAWIAGTSETGELFF,TGTGCCTGGATTGCCGGGACTAGCGAAACCGGGGAGCTGTTTTTT
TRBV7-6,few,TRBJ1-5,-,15,CASSAAIGTNQPQHF,TGTGCCAGCAGCGCGGCCATAGGGACTAATCAGCCCCAGCATTTT
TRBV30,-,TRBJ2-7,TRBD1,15,CAWSVRDRGRREQYF,TGTGCCTGGAGTGTACGGGACAGGGGGCGCAGAGAGCAGTACTTC
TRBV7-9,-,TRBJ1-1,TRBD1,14,CASSFTGGDTEAFF,TGTGCCAGCAGCTTCACAGGGGGGGACACTGAAGCTTTCTTT
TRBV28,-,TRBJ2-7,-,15,CASSLPTGTNYEQYF,TGTGCCAGCAGTTTACCTACAGGAACTAATTACGAGCAGTACTTC
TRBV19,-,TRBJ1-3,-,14,CASRTGPSGNTIYF,TGTGCCAGTAGAACAGGACCCTCTGGAAACACCATATATTTT
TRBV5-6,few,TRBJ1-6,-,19,CASSSYRVRYRTDNSPLHF,TGTGCCAGCAGCTCTTACAGGGTCCGATACCGGACCGACAATTCACCCCTCCACTTT
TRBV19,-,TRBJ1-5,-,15,CASSTGRSYNQPQHF,TGTGCCAGTAGTACCGGACGGAGTTACAATCAGCCCCAGCATTTT
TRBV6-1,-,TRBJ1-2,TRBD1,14,CAILLTGGNYGYTF,TGTGCCATCCTCCTGACAGGGGGGAACTATGGCTACACCTTC
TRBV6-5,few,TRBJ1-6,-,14,CASSTGGTNSPLHF,TGTGCCAGCAGTACCGGAGGGACGAATTCACCCCTCCACTTT
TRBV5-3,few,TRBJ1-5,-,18,CARSLSLARSGSNQPQHF,TGTGCCAGAAGCTTGAGTCTAGCCAGATCGGGGAGCAATCAGCCCCAGCATTTT
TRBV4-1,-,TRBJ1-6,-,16,CASSQEAGWGNSPLHF,TGCGCCAGCAGCCAAGAAGCAGGGTGGGGTAATTCACCCCTCCACTTT
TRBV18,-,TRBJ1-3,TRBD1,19,CASSYPKTGTRGFENTIYF,TGTGCCAGCTCCTACCCGAAGACAGGGACCCGTGGTTTTGAAAACACCATATATTTT
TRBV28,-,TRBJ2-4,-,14,CASSPGPRGNIQYF,TGTGCCAGCAGTCCGGGCCCTCGGGGAAACATTCAGTACTTC
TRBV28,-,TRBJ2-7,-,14,CASSFPGRGAEQYF,TGTGCCAGCAGTTTCCCGGGAAGGGGGGCCGAGCAGTACTTC
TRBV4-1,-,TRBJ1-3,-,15,CASSQGRGLGNTIYF,TGCGCCAGCAGCCAAGGACGGGGGCTCGGAAACACCATATATTTT
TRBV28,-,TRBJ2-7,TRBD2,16,CASSVGGLAGAYEQYF,TGTGCCAGCAGTGTGGGGGGCCTAGCGGGAGCCTACGAGCAGTACTTC
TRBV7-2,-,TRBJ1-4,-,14,CASSARQTVGKLFF,TGTGCCAGCAGCGCACGACAGACGGTTGGGAAACTGTTTTTT
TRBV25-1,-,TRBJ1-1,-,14,CASKGLVGDTEAFF,TGTGCCAGCAAGGGTCTTGTGGGGGACACTGAAGCTTTCTTT
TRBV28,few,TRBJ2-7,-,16,CAIDRLPSESSYEQYF,TGTGCCATCGACCGTCTACCTAGCGAGAGCTCCTACGAGCAGTACTTC
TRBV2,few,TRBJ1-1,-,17,CASSENFPRGAHTEAFF,TGTGCCAGCAGTGAAAATTTCCCTCGGGGGGCACACACTGAAGCTTTCTTT
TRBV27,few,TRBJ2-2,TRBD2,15,CASSSWTSGTGELFF,TGTGCCAGCAGTTCATGGACTAGCGGCACCGGGGAGCTGTTTTTT
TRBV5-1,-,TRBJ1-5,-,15,CASSLVGGINQPQHF,TGCGCCAGCAGCTTGGTCGGGGGTATCAATCAGCCCCAGCATTTT
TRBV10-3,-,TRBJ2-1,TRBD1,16,CAISSQGATGYNEQFF,TGTGCCATCAGCTCACAGGGGGCAACTGGCTACAATGAGCAGTTCTTC
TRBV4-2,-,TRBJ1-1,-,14,CASSQDRLNTEAFF,TGTGCCAGCAGCCAAGACAGATTGAACACTGAAGCTTTCTTT
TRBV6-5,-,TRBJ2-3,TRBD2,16,CASSYQSGRATDTQYF,TGTGCCAGCAGTTATCAAAGCGGGAGGGCGACAGATACGCAGTATTTT
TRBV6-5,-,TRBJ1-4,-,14,CASSYSEPGEKLFF,TGTGCCAGCAGTTACTCAGAGCCGGGGGAAAAACTGTTTTTT